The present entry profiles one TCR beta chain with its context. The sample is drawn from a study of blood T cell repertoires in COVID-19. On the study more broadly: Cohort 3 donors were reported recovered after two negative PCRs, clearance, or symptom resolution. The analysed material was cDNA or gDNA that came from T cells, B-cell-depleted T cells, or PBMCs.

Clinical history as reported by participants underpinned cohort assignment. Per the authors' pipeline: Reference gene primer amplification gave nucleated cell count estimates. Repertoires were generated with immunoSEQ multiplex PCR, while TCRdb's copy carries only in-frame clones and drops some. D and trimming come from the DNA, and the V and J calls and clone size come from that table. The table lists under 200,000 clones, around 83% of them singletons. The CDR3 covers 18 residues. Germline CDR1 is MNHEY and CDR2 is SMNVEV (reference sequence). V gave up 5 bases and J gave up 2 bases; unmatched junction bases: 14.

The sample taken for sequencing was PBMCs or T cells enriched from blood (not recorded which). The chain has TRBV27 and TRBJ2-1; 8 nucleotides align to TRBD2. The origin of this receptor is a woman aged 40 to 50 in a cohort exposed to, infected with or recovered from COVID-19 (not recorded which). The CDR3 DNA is TGTGCCAGCAGTCCGCATCGAAGCGGGAGCTTTACCTACAATGAGCAGTTCTTC. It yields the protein CASSPHRSGSFTYNEQFF.